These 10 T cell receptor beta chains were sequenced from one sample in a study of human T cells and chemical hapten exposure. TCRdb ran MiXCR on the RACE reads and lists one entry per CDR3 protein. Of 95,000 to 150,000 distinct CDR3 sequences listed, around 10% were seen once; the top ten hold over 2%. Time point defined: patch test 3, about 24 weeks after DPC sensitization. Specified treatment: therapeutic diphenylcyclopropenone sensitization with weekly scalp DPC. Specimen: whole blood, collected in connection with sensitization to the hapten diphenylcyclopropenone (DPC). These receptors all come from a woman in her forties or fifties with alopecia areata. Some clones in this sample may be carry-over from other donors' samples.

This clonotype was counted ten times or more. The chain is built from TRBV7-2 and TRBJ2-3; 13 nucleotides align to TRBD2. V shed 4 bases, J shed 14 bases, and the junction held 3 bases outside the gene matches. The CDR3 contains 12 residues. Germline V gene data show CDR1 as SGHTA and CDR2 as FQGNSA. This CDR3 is CASSSRTSGRYF. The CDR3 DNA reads TGTGCCAGCAGCTCTCGGACTAGCGGGAGGTATTTT.

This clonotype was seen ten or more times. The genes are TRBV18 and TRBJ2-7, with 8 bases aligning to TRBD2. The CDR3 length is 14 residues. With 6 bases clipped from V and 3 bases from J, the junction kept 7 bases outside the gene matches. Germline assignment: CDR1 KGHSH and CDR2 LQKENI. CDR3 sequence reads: CASSFSGESYEQYF. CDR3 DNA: TGTGCCAGCTCCTTTAGCGGGGAAAGCTACGAGCAGTACTTC.

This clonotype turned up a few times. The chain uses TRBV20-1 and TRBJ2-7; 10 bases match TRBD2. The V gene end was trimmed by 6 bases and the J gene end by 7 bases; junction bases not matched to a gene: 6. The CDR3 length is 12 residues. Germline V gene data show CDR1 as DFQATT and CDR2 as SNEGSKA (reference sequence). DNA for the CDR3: TGCAGTGCATGGACTAGCGGAGGGGAGCAGTACTTC. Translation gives CSAWTSGGEQYF.

CDR3 nucleotide sequence: TGCGCCAGCAGCTTGGGGCCCGGGTCCACTGAAGCTTTCTTT. It encodes CASSLGPGSTEAFF. The chain combines TRBV5-1 with TRBJ1-1, with no clear D. Trimming stripped 0 bases from V and 4 bases from J, with 10 bases between. The CDR3 loop spans 14 amino acids. Germline-derived CDR1 and CDR2 are SGHRS and YFSETQ.

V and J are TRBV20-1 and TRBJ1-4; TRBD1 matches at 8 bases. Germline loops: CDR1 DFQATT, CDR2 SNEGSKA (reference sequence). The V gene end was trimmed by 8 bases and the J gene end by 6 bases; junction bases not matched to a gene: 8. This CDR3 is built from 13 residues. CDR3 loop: CSPRTGRDEKLFF. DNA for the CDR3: TGCAGTCCGAGGACAGGGAGGGATGAAAAACTGTTTTTT.

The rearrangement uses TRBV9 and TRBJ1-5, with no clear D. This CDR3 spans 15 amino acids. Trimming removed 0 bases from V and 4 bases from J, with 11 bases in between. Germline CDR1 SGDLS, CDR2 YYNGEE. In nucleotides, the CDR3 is TGTGCCAGCAGCGTAGGTACCGGGATGAATCAGCCCCAGCATTTT. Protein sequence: CASSVGTGMNQPQHF.

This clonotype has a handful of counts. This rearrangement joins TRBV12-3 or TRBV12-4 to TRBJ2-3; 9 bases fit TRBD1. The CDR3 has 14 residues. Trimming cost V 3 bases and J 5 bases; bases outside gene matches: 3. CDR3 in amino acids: CASSLGQGIDTQYF. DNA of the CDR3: TGTGCCAGCAGTTTGGGACAGGGCATAGATACGCAGTATTTT.

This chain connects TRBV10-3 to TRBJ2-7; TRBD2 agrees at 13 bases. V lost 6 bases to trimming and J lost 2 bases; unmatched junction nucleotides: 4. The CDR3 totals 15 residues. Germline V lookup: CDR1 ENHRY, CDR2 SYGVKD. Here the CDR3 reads CAIRETSGGTYEQYF. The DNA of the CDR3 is TGTGCCATCAGGGAGACTAGCGGGGGGACCTACGAGCAGTACTTC.

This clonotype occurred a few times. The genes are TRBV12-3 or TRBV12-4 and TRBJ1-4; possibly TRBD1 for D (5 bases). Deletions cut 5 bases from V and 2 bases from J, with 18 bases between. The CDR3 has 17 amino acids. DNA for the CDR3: TGTGCCAGCAGTCCCTCCGGGCAGGGCTGGACTAATGAAAAACTGTTTTTT. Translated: CASSPSGQGWTNEKLFF.

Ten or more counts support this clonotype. Here the CDR3 DNA reads TGTGCCAGCAGTAACGGACAGGGAAATGAAAAACTGTTTTTT. Its translation is CASSNGQGNEKLFF. V usage is TRBV6-6 and J usage is TRBJ1-4, with 8 bases identical to TRBD1. J was trimmed by 5 bases and V by 5 bases; bases with no gene match: 4. CDR1 is MNHNY and CDR2 is SVGAGI in the germline V gene (reference sequence). CDR3 length equals 14 residues.